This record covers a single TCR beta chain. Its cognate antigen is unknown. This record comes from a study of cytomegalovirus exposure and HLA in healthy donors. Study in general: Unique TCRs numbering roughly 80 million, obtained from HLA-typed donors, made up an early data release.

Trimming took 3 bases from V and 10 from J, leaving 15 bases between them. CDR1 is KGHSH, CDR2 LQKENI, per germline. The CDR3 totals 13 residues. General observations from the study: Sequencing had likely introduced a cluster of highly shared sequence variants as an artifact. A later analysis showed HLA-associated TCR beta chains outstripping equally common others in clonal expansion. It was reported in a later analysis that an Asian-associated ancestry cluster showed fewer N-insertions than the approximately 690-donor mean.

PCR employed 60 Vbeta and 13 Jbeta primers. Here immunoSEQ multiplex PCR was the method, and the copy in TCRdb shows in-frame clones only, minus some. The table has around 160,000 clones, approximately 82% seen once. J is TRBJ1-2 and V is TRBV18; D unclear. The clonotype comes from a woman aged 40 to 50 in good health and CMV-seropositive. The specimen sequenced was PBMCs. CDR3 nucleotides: TGTGCCAGCTCACCGAACAGTCAAATGAACTACACCTTC. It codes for CASSPNSQMNYTF.